This TCR beta chain came from a study of CD8 T cells in Susac syndrome. An amount of RNA that ranged from roughly 0.45 to 1 ug was reverse transcribed with random hexamers. Amplification of TCR beta CDR3 spanned 54 Vbeta and 13 Jbeta via immunoSEQ multiplex PCR. TCRdb itself ran the immunoSEQ multiplex PCR reads through MiXCR, one entry per CDR3 protein. This repertoire shows 150,000 to 200,000 distinct CDR3 sequences, roughly 94% found once; its top ten account for 0.099%. Germline assignment: CDR1 SGHDN and CDR2 FVKESK. This CDR3 contains 16 residues. V was trimmed by 1 base and J by 0 bases, leaving 12 bases between them.

The chain uses TRBV14 and TRBJ1-2; D unresolved. This TCR was sampled from a human donor with Susac syndrome. The sequencing input was CD4+ T cells from PBMCs. The CDR3 is CASSQVRLQANYGYTF. As DNA, the CDR3 is TGTGCCAGCAGCCAAGTGCGGTTGCAGGCTAACTATGGCTACACCTTC. Combining the CDR3 with reference TRBV14 and TRBJ1-2 gives the whole variable domain EAGVTQFPSHSVIEKGQTVTLRCDPISGHDNLYWYRRVMGKEIKFLLHFVKESKQDESGMPNNRFLAERTGGTYSTLKVQPAELEDSGVYFCASSQVRLQANYGYTFGSGTRLTVV.